Listed below are T cell receptor beta chains from one sample, sequenced in a study of T cells in Graves' hyperthyroidism and ophthalmopathy. TCRdb ran MiXCR on the multiplex PCR reads and lists one entry per CDR3 protein. The table lists a few hundred thousand distinct CDR3 sequences, around 45% of them singletons, with roughly 8.2% in the top ten. Sequenced: peripheral blood or thyroid tissue (not recorded which). The receptors were sampled from a woman between 18 and 30 years old with Graves' hyperthyroidism. Each CDR3 is given with its conserved first and last residue. A D gene is named only where the DNA matches it firmly. For some rows the clone size is stated as once, few or many, or as a class when expanded; others skip it.

abundance	len	v_gene	d_gene	j_gene	CDR3aa	CDR3nt
many	13	TRBV11-1	.	TRBJ2-7	CASSSTASYEQYF	TGTGCCAGCAGCTCCACAGCTTCCTACGAGCAGTACTTC
.	14	TRBV2	TRBD1	TRBJ2-3	CASSVRGRGDTQYF	TGTGCCAGCAGTGTCAGGGGGCGGGGAGATACGCAGTATTTT
once	15	TRBV19	TRBD1	TRBJ2-5	CASSFRDRAGETQYF	TGTGCCAGTAGTTTCCGGGACAGGGCGGGAGAGACCCAGTACTTC
many	14	TRBV10-3	.	TRBJ1-1	CAISVRPLNTEAFF	TGTGCCATCAGTGTTCGACCGTTGAACACTGAAGCTTTCTTT
.	16	TRBV7-6	TRBD2	TRBJ2-4	CASSFSGGLAKNIQYF	TGTGCCAGCAGCTTTTCGGGGGGACTAGCCAAAAACATTCAGTACTTC
.	15	TRBV12-5	.	TRBJ1-2	CASSRPKGGTDGYTF	TGTGCTAGTTCCAGACCTAAGGGTGGCACGGACGGCTACACCTTC
.	13	TRBV24-1	.	TRBJ2-5	CATSDQDMSAQYF	TGTGCCACCAGTGACCAAGACATGAGTGCCCAGTACTTC
many	13	TRBV5-1	.	TRBJ1-1	CASSLVGSTEAFF	TGCGCCAGCAGCTTGGTTGGGTCCACTGAAGCTTTCTTT
many	13	TRBV7-9	TRBD1	TRBJ2-7	CASSLTGGAEQYF	TGTGCCAGCAGCTTGACAGGGGGGGCCGAGCAGTACTTC
.	15	TRBV19	.	TRBJ1-2	CASSIGGTEAYGYTF	TGTGCCAGTAGTATAGGTGGCACAGAAGCTTATGGCTACACCTTC
.	17	TRBV24-1	.	TRBJ2-1	CATSAPLAESSYNEQFF	TGTGCCACCAGTGCCCCTTTAGCGGAGAGCTCCTACAATGAGCAGTTCTTC
.	16	TRBV12-3/TRBV12-4	.	TRBJ1-2	CASSPSGSGANYGYTF	TGTGCCAGCAGCCCGTCAGGGTCGGGAGCTAACTATGGCTACACCTTC
.	13	TRBV15	.	TRBJ2-7	CATSRDTLSEQYF	TGTGCCACCAGCAGAGATACCCTTTCTGAGCAGTACTTC
.	14	TRBV29-1	.	TRBJ2-7	CSVEPGQGISEQYF	TGCAGCGTTGAACCGGGGCAGGGGATCTCCGAGCAGTACTTC
many	15	TRBV6-5	TRBD1	TRBJ1-5	CASKPGTGLNQPQHF	TGTGCCAGCAAACCTGGGACAGGGCTAAATCAGCCCCAGCATTTT
many	14	TRBV24-1	.	TRBJ2-5	CATSDPDLGGTQYF	TGTGCCACCAGTGATCCAGACTTGGGTGGAACCCAGTACTTC
few	15	TRBV29-1	.	TRBJ2-1	CSVEEGYLSYNEQFF	TGCAGCGTTGAAGAAGGATATCTCTCCTACAATGAGCAGTTCTTC
.	14	TRBV19	.	TRBJ1-6	CASTRQDSNSPLHF	TGTGCCAGTACCCGACAGGATAGCAATTCACCCCTCCACTTT
few	14	TRBV24-1	.	TRBJ2-1	CATSDQTIYNEQFF	TGTGCCACCAGTGACCAAACGATCTACAATGAGCAGTTCTTC
many	15	TRBV7-2	.	TRBJ2-3	CASSPTQWRTDTQYF	TGTGCCAGCAGCCCAACCCAGTGGCGCACAGATACGCAGTATTTT
.	13	TRBV2	.	TRBJ1-1	CASSASSYNEAFF	TGTGCCAGTAGCGCCAGCTCCTACAATGAAGCTTTCTTT
few	13	TRBV9	.	TRBJ2-7	CASSVGTTYEQYF	TGTGCCAGCAGCGTGGGAACGACCTACGAGCAGTACTTC
many	15	TRBV5-6	.	TRBJ1-6	CASSLGGGQRSPLHF	TGTGCCAGCAGCTTAGGAGGGGGGCAAAGATCACCCCTCCACTTT
.	17	TRBV25-1	.	TRBJ2-3	CARGFGGDYTSKDTQYF	TGTGCTAGAGGTTTCGGGGGAGACTATACAAGTAAGGATACGCAGTATTTT
few	12	TRBV24-1	.	TRBJ2-5	CATSDYTETQYF	TGTGCCACCAGTGATTATACCGAGACCCAGTACTTC
.	14	TRBV20-1	TRBD2	TRBJ2-1	CSAKSWRGWGEQFF	TGCAGTGCTAAATCTTGGCGGGGGTGGGGAGAGCAGTTCTTC
many	12	TRBV12-3/TRBV12-4	.	TRBJ1-3	CASSLARNTIYF	TGTGCCAGCAGTTTAGCGAGAAACACCATATATTTT
once	20	TRBV2	TRBD2	TRBJ2-5	CASSHIPGWTSGRAPETQYF	TGTGCCAGCAGCCATATCCCGGGATGGACTAGCGGGAGGGCCCCAGAGACCCAGTACTTC
.	14	TRBV12-3/TRBV12-4	.	TRBJ1-2	CASSLWNTNYGYTF	TGTGCCAGCAGTTTGTGGAACACTAACTATGGCTACACCTTC
.	13	TRBV2	TRBD1	TRBJ2-3	CASSAGQGSKQYF	TGTGCCAGCAGTGCGGGACAGGGCTCAAAGCAGTATTTT
many	14	TRBV4-3	.	TRBJ1-4	CASSQGGTREKLFF	TGCGCCAGCAGCCAAGGGGGGACCCGAGAAAAACTGTTTTTT
.	13	TRBV29-1	.	TRBJ2-7	CSVEDTPTYEQYF	TGCAGCGTAGAGGACACGCCAACCTACGAGCAGTACTTC
many	13	TRBV6-6	.	TRBJ1-2	CASSRGPGGGYTF	TGTGCCAGCAGCCGAGGGCCCGGCGGGGGCTACACCTTC
few	14	TRBV3-1	.	TRBJ2-7	CASSLNIAPYEQYF	TGTGCCAGCAGCCTTAACATCGCCCCCTACGAGCAGTACTTC
.	11	TRBV19	.	TRBJ1-2	CASSIGGSYTF	TGTGCCAGTAGTATCGGCGGGAGCTACACCTTC
many	15	TRBV20-1	TRBD1	TRBJ2-2	CSAVTGDTITGELFF	TGCAGTGCTGTTACAGGGGATACTATCACCGGGGAGCTGTTTTTT
few	15	TRBV18	.	TRBJ2-7	CASSPQAGSSYEQYF	TGTGCCAGCTCACCACAAGCGGGTTCTTCCTACGAGCAGTACTTC
many	13	TRBV2	.	TRBJ1-1	CATDPGARAEAFF	TGTGCCACTGACCCAGGGGCTCGGGCTGAAGCTTTCTTT
.	16	TRBV10-3	TRBD2	TRBJ2-1	CAISESKEREDIEQFF	TGTGCCATCAGTGAGTCGAAAGAGCGGGAGGATATTGAGCAGTTCTTC
many	15	TRBV4-2	.	TRBJ2-7	CASSQEGSPPYEQYF	TGTGCCAGCAGCCAAGAAGGGTCCCCCCCCTACGAGCAGTACTTC
.	10	TRBV7-2	.	TRBJ1-2	CASRAGGYTF	TGTGCCAGCAGGGCGGGAGGCTACACCTTC
many	13	TRBV5-4	TRBD1	TRBJ2-2	CASSGTVAGELFF	TGTGCCAGCAGCGGGACAGTCGCCGGGGAGCTGTTTTTT
.	12	TRBV20-1	.	TRBJ1-1	CSARGRAAEAFF	TGCAGTGCTAGGGGGCGCGCTGCTGAAGCTTTCTTT
many	15	TRBV20-1	TRBD2	TRBJ2-7	CSAPERETPSYEQYF	TGCAGTGCCCCCGAGCGGGAGACCCCGTCCTACGAGCAGTACTTC
many	15	TRBV7-9	.	TRBJ1-4	CASSQAADAKEKLFF	TGTGCCAGCAGTCAGGCGGCGGACGCTAAGGAAAAACTGTTTTTT
.	13	TRBV29-1	.	TRBJ1-1	CSQIVGLDTEAFF	TGCAGCCAAATCGTGGGCTTGGACACTGAAGCTTTCTTT
many	15	TRBV2	.	TRBJ1-4	CASSAGLGINEKLFF	TGTGCCAGCAGTGCTGGTCTTGGGATTAATGAAAAACTGTTTTTT
many	14	TRBV3-1	.	TRBJ1-3	CASSLQGYGNTIYF	TGTGCCAGCAGCTTACAGGGTTATGGAAACACCATATATTTT
.	13	TRBV20-1	.	TRBJ1-2	CSARGGRGEGYTF	TGCAGTGCTAGAGGGGGACGAGGTGAGGGCTACACCTTC
.	16	TRBV20-1	.	TRBJ2-7	CSASSLAGSGRNEQYF	TGCAGTGCCAGCAGTTTAGCCGGGAGTGGGCGGAACGAGCAGTACTTC
.	17	TRBV12-3/TRBV12-4	TRBD1	TRBJ1-5	CASTKGQGNLYRQPQHF	TGTGCCAGCACCAAGGGACAGGGGAATCTATACCGTCAGCCCCAGCATTTT
once	12	TRBV5-6	.	TRBJ1-2	CASSPESSGNTF	TGTGCCAGCAGCCCAGAGAGCTCTGGAAACACCTTC
many	13	TRBV7-8	TRBD1	TRBJ1-1	CASSLHGTAEAFF	TGTGCCAGCAGCTTGCACGGGACAGCTGAAGCTTTCTTT
many	14	TRBV19	.	TRBJ1-4	CASSISEDREKLFF	TGTGCCAGTAGTATTTCTGAGGATCGGGAAAAACTGTTTTTT